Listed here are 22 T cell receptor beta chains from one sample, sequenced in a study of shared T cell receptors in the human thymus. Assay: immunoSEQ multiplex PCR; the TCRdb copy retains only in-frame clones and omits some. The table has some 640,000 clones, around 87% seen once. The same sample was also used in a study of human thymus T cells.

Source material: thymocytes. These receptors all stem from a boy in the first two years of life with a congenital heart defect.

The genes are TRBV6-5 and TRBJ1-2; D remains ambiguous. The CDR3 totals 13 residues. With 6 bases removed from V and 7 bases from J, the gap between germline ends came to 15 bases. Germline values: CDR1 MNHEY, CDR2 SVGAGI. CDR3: CASSPILVLGYTF. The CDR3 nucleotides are TGTGCCAGCAGCCCAATACTTGTTCTTGGCTACACCTTC.

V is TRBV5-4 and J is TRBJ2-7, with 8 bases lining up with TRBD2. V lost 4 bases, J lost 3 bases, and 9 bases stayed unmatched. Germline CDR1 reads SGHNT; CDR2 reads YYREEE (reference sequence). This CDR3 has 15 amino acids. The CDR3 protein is CASSQTGTRDYEQYF. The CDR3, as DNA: TGTGCCAGCAGCCAGACCGGGACTAGGGACTACGAGCAGTACTTC. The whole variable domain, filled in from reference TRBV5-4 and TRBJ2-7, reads ETGVTQSPTHLIKTRGQQVTLRCSSQSGHNTVSWYQQALGQGPQFIFQYYREEENGRGNFPPRFSGLQFPNYSSELNVNALELDDSALYLCASSQTGTRDYEQYFGPGTRLTVT.

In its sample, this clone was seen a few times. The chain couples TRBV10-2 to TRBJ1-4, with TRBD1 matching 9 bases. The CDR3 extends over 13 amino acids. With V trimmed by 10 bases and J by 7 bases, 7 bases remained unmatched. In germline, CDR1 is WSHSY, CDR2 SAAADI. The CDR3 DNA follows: TGCGCCACTGCGGGACAGGGATCTGAAAAACTGTTTTTT. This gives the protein CATAGQGSEKLFF.

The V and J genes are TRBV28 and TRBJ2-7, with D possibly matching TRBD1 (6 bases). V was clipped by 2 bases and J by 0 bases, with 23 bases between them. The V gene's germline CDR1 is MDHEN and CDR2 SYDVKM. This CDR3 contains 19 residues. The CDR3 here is CASSLTGQTMTFDSYEQYF. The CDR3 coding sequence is TGTGCCAGCAGTTTAACCGGACAGACGATGACCTTCGACTCCTACGAGCAGTACTTC.

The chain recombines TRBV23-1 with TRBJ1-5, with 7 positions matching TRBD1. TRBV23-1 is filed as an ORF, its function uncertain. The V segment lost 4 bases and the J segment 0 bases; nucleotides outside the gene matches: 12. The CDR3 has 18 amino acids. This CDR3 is CASSPNQRGLYSNQPQHF. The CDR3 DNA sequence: TGCGCCAGCAGTCCAAATCAAAGGGGGCTCTATAGCAATCAGCCCCAGCATTTT.

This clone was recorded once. CDR3 amino acids: CASSQDWRRSSNQPQHF. The CDR3 nucleotides read TGCGCCAGCAGCCAAGATTGGAGGCGGTCTAGCAATCAGCCCCAGCATTTT. The chain joins TRBV4-3 to TRBJ1-5; the D is unclear. CDR1 and CDR2 from the germline V gene are LGHNA and YSLEER. V was trimmed by 0 bases and J by 0 bases, leaving 12 bases between them. The CDR3 runs 17 residues.

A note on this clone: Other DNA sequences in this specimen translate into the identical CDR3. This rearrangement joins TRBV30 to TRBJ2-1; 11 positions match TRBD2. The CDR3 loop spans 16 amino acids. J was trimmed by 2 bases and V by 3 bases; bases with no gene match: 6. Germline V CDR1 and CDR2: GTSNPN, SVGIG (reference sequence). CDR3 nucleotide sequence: TGTGCCTGGAGGGGGGGTAGCGGGGGGGCCTACAATGAGCAGTTCTTC. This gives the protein CAWRGGSGGAYNEQFF.

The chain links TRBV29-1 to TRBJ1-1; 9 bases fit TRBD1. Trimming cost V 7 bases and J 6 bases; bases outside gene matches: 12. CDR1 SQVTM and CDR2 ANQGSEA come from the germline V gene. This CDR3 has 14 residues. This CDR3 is CSASAGTGTPEAFF. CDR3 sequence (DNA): TGCAGCGCTTCCGCCGGGACAGGGACCCCTGAAGCTTTCTTT.

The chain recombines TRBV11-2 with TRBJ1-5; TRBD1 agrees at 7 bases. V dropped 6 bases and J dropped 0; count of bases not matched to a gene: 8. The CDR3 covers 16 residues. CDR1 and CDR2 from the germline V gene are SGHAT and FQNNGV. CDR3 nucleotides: TGTGCCAGCAGTCGACACGGACAGGATAGCAATCAGCCCCAGCATTTT. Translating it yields CASSRHGQDSNQPQHF.

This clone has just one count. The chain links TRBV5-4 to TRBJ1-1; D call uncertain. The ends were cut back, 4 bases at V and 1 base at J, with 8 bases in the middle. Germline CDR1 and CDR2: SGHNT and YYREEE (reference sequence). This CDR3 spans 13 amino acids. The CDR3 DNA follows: TGTGCCAGCAGCCCGGGTGGGAACACTGAAGCTTTCTTT. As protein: CASSPGGNTEAFF.

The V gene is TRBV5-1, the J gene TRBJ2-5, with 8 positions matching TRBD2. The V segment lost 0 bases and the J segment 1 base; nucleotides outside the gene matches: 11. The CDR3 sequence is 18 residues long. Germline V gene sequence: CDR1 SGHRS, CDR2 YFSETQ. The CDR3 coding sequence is TGCGCCAGCAGCTTGGGGCCGCCGAGCGGGAGATTCCAAGAGACCCAGTACTTC. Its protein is CASSLGPPSGRFQETQYF. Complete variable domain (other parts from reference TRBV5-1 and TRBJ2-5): KAGVTQTPRYLIKTRGQQVTLSCSPISGHRSVSWYQQTPGQGLQFLFEYFSETQRNKGNFPGRFSGRQFSNSRSEMNVSTLELGDSALYLCASSLGPPSGRFQETQYFGPGTRLLVL.

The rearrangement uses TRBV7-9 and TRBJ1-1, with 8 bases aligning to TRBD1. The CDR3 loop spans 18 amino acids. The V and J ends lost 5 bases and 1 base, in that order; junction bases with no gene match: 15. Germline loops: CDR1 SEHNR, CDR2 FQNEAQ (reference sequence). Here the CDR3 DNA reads TGTGCCAGCAGCCCCCACACACGTGACAGGGGTGGGAACACTGAAGCTTTCTTT. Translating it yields CASSPHTRDRGGNTEAFF. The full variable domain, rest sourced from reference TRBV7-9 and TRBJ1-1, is DTGVSQNPRHKITKRGQNVTFRCDPISEHNRLYWYRQTLGQGPEFLTYFQNEAQLEKSRLLSDRFSAERPKGSFSTLEIQRTEQGDSAMYLCASSPHTRDRGGNTEAFFGQGTRLTVV.

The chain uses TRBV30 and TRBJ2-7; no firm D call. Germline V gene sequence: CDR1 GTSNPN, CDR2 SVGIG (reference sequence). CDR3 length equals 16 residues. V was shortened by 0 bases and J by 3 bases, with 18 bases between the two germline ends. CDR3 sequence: CAWSVNEDPYYYEQYF. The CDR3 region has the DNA TGTGCCTGGAGTGTAAATGAGGATCCCTACTACTACGAGCAGTACTTC. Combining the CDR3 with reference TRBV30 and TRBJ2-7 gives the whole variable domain SQTIHQWPATLVQPVGSPLSLECTVEGTSNPNLYWYRQAAGRGLQLLFYSVGIGQISSEVPQNLSASRPQDRQFILSSKKLLLSDSGFYLCAWSVNEDPYYYEQYFGPGTRLTVT.

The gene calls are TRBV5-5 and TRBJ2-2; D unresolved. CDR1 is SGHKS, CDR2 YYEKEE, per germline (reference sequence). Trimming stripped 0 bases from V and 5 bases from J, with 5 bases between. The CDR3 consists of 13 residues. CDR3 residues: CASSLARTGELFF. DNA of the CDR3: TGTGCCAGCAGCTTGGCTAGGACCGGGGAGCTGTTTTTT.

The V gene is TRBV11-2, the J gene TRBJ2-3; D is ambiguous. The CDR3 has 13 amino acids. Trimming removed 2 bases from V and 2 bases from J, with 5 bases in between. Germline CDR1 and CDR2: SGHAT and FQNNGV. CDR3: CASSLQITDTQYF. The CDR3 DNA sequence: TGTGCCAGCAGCTTACAGATCACAGATACGCAGTATTTT.

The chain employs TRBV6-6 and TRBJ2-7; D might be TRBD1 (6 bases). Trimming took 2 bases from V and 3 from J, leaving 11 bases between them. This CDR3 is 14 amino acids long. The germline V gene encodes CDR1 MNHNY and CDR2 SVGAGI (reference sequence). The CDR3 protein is CASSYETGFYEQYF. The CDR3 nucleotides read TGTGCCAGCAGTTACGAGACAGGTTTCTACGAGCAGTACTTC.

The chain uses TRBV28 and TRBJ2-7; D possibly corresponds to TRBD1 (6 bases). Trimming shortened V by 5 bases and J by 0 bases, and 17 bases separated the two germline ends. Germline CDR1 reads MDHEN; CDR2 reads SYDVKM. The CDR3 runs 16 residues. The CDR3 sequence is CASSPVVGQSSYEQYF. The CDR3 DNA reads TGTGCCAGCAGTCCGGTGGTCGGACAGAGCTCCTACGAGCAGTACTTC. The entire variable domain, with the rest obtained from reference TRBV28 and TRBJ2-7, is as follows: DVKVTQSSRYLVKRTGEKVFLECVQDMDHENMFWYRQDPGLGLRLIYFSYDVKMKEKGDIPEGYSVSREKKERFSLILESASTNQTSMYLCASSPVVGQSSYEQYFGPGTRLTVT.

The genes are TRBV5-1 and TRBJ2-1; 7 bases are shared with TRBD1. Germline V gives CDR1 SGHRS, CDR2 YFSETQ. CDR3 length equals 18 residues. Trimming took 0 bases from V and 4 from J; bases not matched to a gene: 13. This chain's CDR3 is CASSLVADNRGSYNEQFF. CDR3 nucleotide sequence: TGCGCCAGCAGCTTGGTGGCCGACAACAGGGGATCATACAATGAGCAGTTCTTC.

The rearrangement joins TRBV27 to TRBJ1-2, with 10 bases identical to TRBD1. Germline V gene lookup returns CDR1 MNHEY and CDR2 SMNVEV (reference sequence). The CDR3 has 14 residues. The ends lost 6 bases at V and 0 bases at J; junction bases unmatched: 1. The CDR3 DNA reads TGTGCCAGCAGAGGGACAGGGGCTAACTATGGCTACACCTTC. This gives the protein CASRGTGANYGYTF.

CDR3: CASNPRYSNSTDTQYF. As DNA, the CDR3 is TGCGCCAGCAACCCCCGATACAGCAATAGCACAGATACGCAGTATTTT. The rearrangement uses TRBV5-1 and TRBJ2-3; D not certain. CDR1 and CDR2 from the germline V gene are SGHRS and YFSETQ. Trimming shortened V by 6 bases and J by 0 bases, and 17 bases separated the two germline ends. The CDR3 extends over 16 amino acids.

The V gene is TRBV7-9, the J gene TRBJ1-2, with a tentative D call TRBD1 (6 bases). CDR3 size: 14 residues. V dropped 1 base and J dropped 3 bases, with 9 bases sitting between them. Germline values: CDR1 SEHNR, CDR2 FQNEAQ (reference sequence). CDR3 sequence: CASSLVGGDYGYTF. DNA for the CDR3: TGTGCCAGCAGCTTAGTTGGGGGCGACTATGGCTACACCTTC. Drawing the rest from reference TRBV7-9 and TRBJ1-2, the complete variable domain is DTGVSQNPRHKITKRGQNVTFRCDPISEHNRLYWYRQTLGQGPEFLTYFQNEAQLEKSRLLSDRFSAERPKGSFSTLEIQRTEQGDSAMYLCASSLVGGDYGYTFGSGTRLTVV.

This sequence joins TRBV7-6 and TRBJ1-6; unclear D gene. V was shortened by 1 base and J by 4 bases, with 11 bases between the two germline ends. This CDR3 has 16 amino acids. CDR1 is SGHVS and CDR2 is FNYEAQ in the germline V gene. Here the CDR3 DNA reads TGTGCCAGCAGCTTAGGAGGCGTAATTTATAATTCACCCCTCCACTTT. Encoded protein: CASSLGGVIYNSPLHF. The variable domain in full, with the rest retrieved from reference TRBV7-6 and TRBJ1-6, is GAGVSQSPRYKVTKRGQDVALRCDPISGHVSLYWYRQALGQGPEFLTYFNYEAQQDKSGLPNDRFSAERPEGSISTLTIQRTEQRDSAMYRCASSLGGVIYNSPLHFGNGTRLTVT.